The 27 T cell receptor beta chains below were found in one sample sequenced in a study of CD8 T cells in Susac syndrome. Reverse transcription used 0.5 to 1 ug RNA and random hexamers. MiXCR, applied by TCRdb to the immunoSEQ multiplex PCR reads, yields one record per CDR3 protein. This sample carries about 290,000 distinct CDR3 sequences, approximately 85% of them seen once, and the ten largest clones take approximately 0.2%. Sequencing was carried out using CD8+ T cells from PBMCs. These TCRs come from a human donor with multiple sclerosis.

V usage is TRBV4-3 and J usage is TRBJ2-1; D may be TRBD2 (5 bases). V was shortened by 1 base and J by 4 bases, with 17 bases between the two germline ends. The CDR3 has 17 amino acids. CDR1 and CDR2 from the germline V gene are LGHNA and YSLEER. In DNA, the CDR3 is TGCGCCAGCAGCCAAGCACGAGAGATGGAGGATTACAATGAGCAGTTCTTC. It specifies CASSQAREMEDYNEQFF.

DNA for the CDR3: TGCAGTGCTTACGGAATCTACAATGAGCAGTTCTTC. Amino acids: CSAYGIYNEQFF. This chain uses TRBV20-1 with TRBJ2-1; D uncertain. The CDR3 spans 12 residues. Germline V gene sequence: CDR1 DFQATT, CDR2 SNEGSKA (reference sequence). V dropped 5 bases and J dropped 3 bases, with 8 bases sitting between them.

This clonotype was detected once. The V call is TRBV7-2, the J call TRBJ2-1; D is uncertain. Germline V gives CDR1 SGHTA, CDR2 FQGNSA. The length of the CDR3 is 12 residues. The ends were cut back, 3 bases at V and 6 bases at J, with 6 bases in the middle. The CDR3 loop reads CASSFRSNEQFF. CDR3 sequence (DNA): TGTGCCAGCAGCTTCCGGTCCAATGAGCAGTTCTTC.

This clonotype occurred a few times. The chain links TRBV27 to TRBJ2-7; D may be TRBD1 or TRBD2 (5 bases each). The CDR3 totals 14 residues. CDR1 is MNHEY and CDR2 is SMNVEV in the germline V gene (reference sequence). Trimming cost V 5 bases and J 4 bases, with 15 bases left between them. The CDR3 DNA is TGTGCCAGCAGTCCGGGGACGCTCGGGTACGAGCAGTACTTC. It codes for CASSPGTLGYEQYF.

The CDR3 sequence is CASSLRQGAQADTQYF. CDR3 bases: TGTGCCAGCAGCTTAAGACAGGGGGCGCAGGCAGATACGCAGTATTTT. The J gene is TRBJ2-3, the V gene TRBV7-9; TRBD1 aligns across 10 bases. In germline, CDR1 is SEHNR, CDR2 FQNEAQ (reference sequence). Trimming cost V 2 bases and J 4 bases; bases outside gene matches: 6. The CDR3 is made up of 16 amino acids.

The chain carries TRBV28 and TRBJ2-1, with 8 nucleotides matching TRBD2. CDR3 length: 15 amino acids. Per the germline V gene, CDR1 is MDHEN and CDR2 is SYDVKM. The ends lost 6 bases at V and 8 bases at J; junction bases unmatched: 12. CDR3 in amino acids: CASSSPGTRGYEQFF. As DNA, the CDR3 is TGTGCCAGCAGCTCGCCCGGGACTAGGGGCTATGAGCAGTTCTTC.

The chain carries TRBV7-9 and TRBJ2-1; maybe TRBD2 (6 bases). This CDR3 has 15 residues. Between the trimmed V and J ends, which lost 5 bases and 0 bases, there was a span of 11 bases. The germline CDR1 and CDR2 sequences are SEHNR and FQNEAQ (reference sequence). DNA of the CDR3: TGTGCCAGCAGCCCGAGAGCGGGCTCCTACAATGAGCAGTTCTTC. The encoded protein is CASSPRAGSYNEQFF. Looking up the rest from reference TRBV7-9 and TRBJ2-1 gives the full variable domain: DTGVSQNPRHKITKRGQNVTFRCDPISEHNRLYWYRQTLGQGPEFLTYFQNEAQLEKSRLLSDRFSAERPKGSFSTLEIQRTEQGDSAMYLCASSPRAGSYNEQFFGPGTRLTVL.

This chain joins TRBV4-3 and TRBJ2-3, with D uncertain. Germline loops: CDR1 LGHNA, CDR2 YSLEER. V was shortened by 1 base and J by 4 bases, with 3 bases between the two germline ends. CDR3 length equals 12 residues. Here the CDR3 reads CASSQAADTQYF. The CDR3 DNA is TGCGCCAGCAGCCAAGCTGCAGATACGCAGTATTTT.

The chain uses TRBV20-1 and TRBJ1-5, with a tentative D call TRBD1 (5 bases). The V gene's germline CDR1 is DFQATT and CDR2 SNEGSKA (reference sequence). The CDR3 totals 13 residues. V was trimmed by 6 bases and J by 0 bases, leaving 9 bases between them. The CDR3 spells CSAHGGSNQPQHF. CDR3 bases: TGCAGTGCCCACGGGGGTAGCAATCAGCCCCAGCATTTT.

The chain is built from TRBV5-1 and TRBJ1-1; D unclear. Germline V CDR1 and CDR2: SGHRS, YFSETQ. The CDR3 loop spans 16 amino acids. The V gene lost 1 base and the J gene lost 0 bases, with 13 bases spanning the gap. CDR3 amino acids: CASSLMATVVNTEAFF. The CDR3 DNA reads as TGCGCCAGCAGCTTGATGGCTACGGTAGTGAACACTGAAGCTTTCTTT.

V gene TRBV14 combines with J gene TRBJ2-5, with D possibly matching TRBD2 (5 bases). The V end lost 1 base, the J end lost 5 bases, and 14 bases lay between the germline ends. This CDR3 spans 15 amino acids. Germline V gene lookup returns CDR1 SGHDN and CDR2 FVKESK. CDR3 protein: CASSQVPSWEETQYF. In DNA form, the CDR3 reads TGTGCCAGCAGCCAAGTGCCCAGCTGGGAGGAGACCCAGTACTTC. Variable domain in full (rest from reference TRBV14 and TRBJ2-5): EAGVTQFPSHSVIEKGQTVTLRCDPISGHDNLYWYRRVMGKEIKFLLHFVKESKQDESGMPNNRFLAERTGGTYSTLKVQPAELEDSGVYFCASSQVPSWEETQYFGPGTRLLVL.

This chain joins TRBV7-2 and TRBJ1-1; TRBD1 might be the D (5 bases). The germline gives CDR1 SGHTA, CDR2 FQGNSA. Trimming removed 1 base from V and 4 bases from J, with 13 bases in between. This CDR3 has 15 amino acids. CDR3 sequence reads: CASSLGVLGGTEAFF. The CDR3 nucleotides are TGTGCCAGCAGCTTAGGGGTTTTGGGGGGCACTGAAGCTTTCTTT.

A single count supports this clonotype. The chain combines TRBV7-9 with TRBJ2-5, with D possibly TRBD1 on 5 matching bases. CDR1 SEHNR and CDR2 FQNEAQ come from the germline V gene (reference sequence). Trimming cost V 7 bases and J 0 bases, with 12 bases left between them. CDR3 length equals 14 residues. The CDR3 spells CASNLGVYQETQYF. The CDR3 DNA is TGTGCCAGCAATCTAGGGGTGTACCAAGAGACCCAGTACTTC. The full variable domain, its missing parts supplied by reference TRBV7-9 and TRBJ2-5, is DTGVSQNPRHKITKRGQNVTFRCDPISEHNRLYWYRQTLGQGPEFLTYFQNEAQLEKSRLLSDRFSAERPKGSFSTLEIQRTEQGDSAMYLCASNLGVYQETQYFGPGTRLLVL.

This CDR3 reads CASSLYLAGGSSTDTQYF. Written as DNA, the CDR3 is TGTGCCAGCAGCTTATACCTAGCGGGAGGGTCTAGCACAGATACGCAGTATTTT. This chain connects TRBV13 to TRBJ2-3; 12 bases are a match to TRBD2. CDR3 size: 18 residues. With V trimmed by 2 bases and J by 0 bases, 6 bases remained unmatched. From germline, CDR1 is PRHDT and CDR2 FYEKMQ (reference sequence).

The chain has TRBV19 and TRBJ2-7; TRBD1 agrees at 7 bases. The CDR3 consists of 13 residues. J was trimmed by 1 base and V by 9 bases; bases with no gene match: 6. The germline V gene has CDR1 LNHDA and CDR2 SQIVND (reference sequence). The DNA of the CDR3 is TGTGCCAGCTCCACAGGGGCATCCTACGAGCAGTACTTC. It specifies CASSTGASYEQYF.

This chain links TRBV27 with TRBJ2-2, with D uncertain. V shed 6 bases and J shed 3 bases, with 5 bases lying between them. The germline gives CDR1 MNHEY, CDR2 SMNVEV (reference sequence). This CDR3 spans 12 amino acids. The CDR3 DNA sequence: TGTGCCAGCAGGACATACACCGGGGAGCTGTTTTTT. Amino acid sequence: CASRTYTGELFF.

V usage is TRBV19 and J usage is TRBJ1-2, with 8 bases aligning to TRBD1. Unmatched junction bases numbered 4, after V lost 2 bases and J lost 2 bases. Germline-derived CDR1 and CDR2 are LNHDA and SQIVND (reference sequence). CDR3 length: 15 residues. CDR3 residues: CASSIPGQENYGYTF. The CDR3 nucleotides read TGTGCCAGTAGTATACCGGGACAGGAGAACTATGGCTACACCTTC.

The chain carries TRBV28 and TRBJ2-2; D unresolved. Germline V gene data show CDR1 as MDHEN and CDR2 as SYDVKM. V was shortened by 5 bases and J by 5 bases, with 9 bases between the two germline ends. The CDR3 extends over 13 amino acids. The CDR3 sequence: CASSGVLTGELFF. The DNA of the CDR3 is TGTGCCAGCAGTGGAGTACTGACCGGGGAGCTGTTTTTT.

V is TRBV27 and J is TRBJ2-1; the D is unclear. Per the germline V gene, CDR1 is MNHEY and CDR2 is SMNVEV (reference sequence). The CDR3 totals 12 residues. Trimming shortened V by 4 bases and J by 10 bases, and 11 bases separated the two germline ends. In nucleotides, the CDR3 is TGTGCCAGCAGTTACCCCTCCCAAGAGCAGTTCTTC. Protein: CASSYPSQEQFF.

The CDR3 DNA reads TGTGCCAGCAGCTTAGAGTTCGACCAAGTAGGCACTGAAGCTTTCTTT. Its protein product is CASSLEFDQVGTEAFF. This chain links TRBV7-9 with TRBJ1-1; D is uncertain. The CDR3 covers 16 residues. Trimming took 1 base from V and 4 from J, leaving 16 bases between them. Germline V gene lookup returns CDR1 SEHNR and CDR2 FQNEAQ (reference sequence).

V gene TRBV28 combines with J gene TRBJ2-1; a weak D match, TRBD2 (5 bases). CDR3 length equals 15 residues. Per germline, CDR1 MDHEN and CDR2 SYDVKM. V was pared by 6 bases and J by 2 bases, with 14 bases between. The CDR3 reads CASSTTSSPYNEQFF. The CDR3, as DNA: TGTGCCAGCAGCACAACTAGTTCGCCCTACAATGAGCAGTTCTTC.

This clonotype showed up just once. J is TRBJ1-5 and V is TRBV27, with a weak D call TRBD1 (5 bases). This CDR3 contains 13 residues. Trimming cost V 2 bases and J 6 bases, with 8 bases left between them. The germline gives CDR1 MNHEY, CDR2 SMNVEV (reference sequence). The DNA of the CDR3 is TGTGCCAGCAGTTTACAGGGCAGTCAGCCCCAGCATTTT. Translated: CASSLQGSQPQHF.

This clonotype appeared many times. At one boundary the junction diverges from the germline segment, which might be a read error. The chain has TRBV27 and TRBJ2-1; D is undetermined. This CDR3 has 13 residues. Germline loops: CDR1 MNHEY, CDR2 SMNVEV (reference sequence). In DNA form, the CDR3 reads TGCGCCAGCAGCTTAAGCTCCTACAATGAGCAGTTCTTC. It codes for CASSLSSYNEQFF.

The V gene is TRBV27, the J gene TRBJ1-1; D not certain. Germline values: CDR1 MNHEY, CDR2 SMNVEV (reference sequence). V was cut by 2 bases and J by 0 bases, with 7 bases left in between. CDR3 size: 14 residues. CDR3 bases: TGTGCCAGCAGTTTAAGTCATCTGAACACTGAAGCTTTCTTT. Translation: CASSLSHLNTEAFF.

This chain uses TRBV20-1 with TRBJ2-7; 9 nucleotides match TRBD2. In germline, CDR1 is DFQATT, CDR2 SNEGSKA (reference sequence). Trimming removed 2 bases from V and 2 bases from J; junction bases left unmatched: 4. The CDR3 has 14 residues. The CDR3 region is CSARRLAEAYEQYF. As DNA, the CDR3 is TGCAGTGCTAGAAGACTAGCGGAGGCCTACGAGCAGTACTTC.

This clonotype was seen just once. The junction differs from germline at one of its ends, possibly a read error. This sequence joins TRBV6-1 and TRBJ2-5, with 7 bases aligning to TRBD2. The germline gives CDR1 MNHNS, CDR2 SASEGT. The CDR3 is 16 amino acids. Written as DNA, the CDR3 is TGTGCCAGCAGGGAAGTTCGCGGGAGAGGTTCGGAGACCCAGTACTTC. Translation: CASREVRGRGSETQYF.

This clonotype occurred once. The chain employs TRBV4-3 and TRBJ1-2, with 11 positions matching TRBD1. With V trimmed by 4 bases and J by 2 bases, 3 bases remained unmatched. The CDR3 runs 15 residues. Germline CDR1 LGHNA, CDR2 YSLEER. CDR3 residues: CASSLGQGDNYGYTF. The CDR3 DNA sequence: TGCGCCAGCAGCCTGGGACAGGGGGACAACTATGGCTACACCTTC.